This T cell receptor beta chain was captured in a study of long-term antiretroviral therapy in people with HIV. The CDR3 is made up of 10 amino acids. Germline CDR1 reads MNHEY; CDR2 reads SVGAGI. Deletions cut 8 bases from V and 11 bases from J, with 12 bases between. Study outcomes and limitations: HIV repertoires had narrower CDR3 length ranges than controls. Records did not include ART adherence, viral resistance or therapy changes.

Treatment for every participant with HIV took place in the United States. Turning to this clone: Its antigen is unknown.

At the survey level, the v3.0 immunoSEQ assay was run. Per sample, sequencing targeted about 40,000-50,000 T-cell genomes. Using immunoSEQ multiplex PCR, the repertoire was profiled, and TCRdb retains in-frame clones only, with some absent. The repertoire holds roughly 32,000 clones, with 95% to 98% as singletons. This receptor was taken from a man aged 30-40 years with HIV. The chain is built from TRBV6-5 and TRBJ1-1; D may be TRBD1 (6 bases). The material was unsorted PBMCs, obtained 7.6 years after starting antiretroviral therapy. The CDR3 DNA reads as TGTGCCAGCTCGGGGGCGGTGGCTTTCTTT. This sequence encodes CASSGAVAFF.